This TCR beta chain was recorded in a study of blood T cells in healthy people across ages. Every donor provided roughly 10 milliliters of peripheral blood. CDR1 is ENHRY, CDR2 SYGVKD, per germline. This CDR3 is 14 amino acids long. V was clipped by 7 bases and J by 4 bases, with 14 bases between them. On this clonotype itself: Since a much larger clone is just one base distant, this may be a read error.

Then a second PCR, running roughly 7 to 12 cycles, was carried out with a sample-barcoded 5' primer and a J-beta primer mix. Every molecule of cDNA carried a tag from a template-switch adaptor with 12 random nucleotides. MiXCR, run by TCRdb on the 5' RACE reads, gives a single entry per CDR3 protein. The sample records over 500,000 distinct CDR3 sequences, approximately 52% being singletons. Sequenced sample: blood. This chain joins TRBV10-3 and TRBJ2-1, with D tentatively TRBD1 or TRBD2 (5 bases each). This TCR was sampled from a woman older than 75 in good health. For the CDR3, the DNA is TGTGCCATCACCGGTAGCGAGGGGTACAATGAGCAGTTCTTC. Protein sequence: CAITGSEGYNEQFF.